This T cell receptor (beta chain) was profiled in a study of read filtering for tumor transcriptome and immune sequencing. Findings of the study overall: IR-seq captured clonotypes deeper and more reliably than RNA-seq. Correlation between methods rose after single-read clonotypes were removed.

The CDR3 loop spans 14 amino acids. Trimming took 1 base from V and 0 from J, leaving 7 bases between them. Germline V CDR1 and CDR2: DFQATT, SNEGSKA (reference sequence). A word on this clonotype: The antigen remains undetermined.

This library used roughly 400 ng RNA and molecular barcoded adaptors spanning alpha/delta and beta/gamma chains. From the reads, TCRdb called clonotypes with MiXCR, one entry per CDR3 protein. This table has 5,500 to 6,000 distinct CDR3 sequences, about 20% appearing once. The clonotype originates from a donor at least 40 years old with multiple myeloma. The sample consisted of a population of CD138-negative cells sorted from bone marrow. The chain is built from TRBV20-1 and TRBJ1-3; TRBD1 is a possible D gene (6 bases). The chain's CDR3 is CSARAGVSGNTIYF. CDR3 coding DNA: TGCAGTGCTAGAGCAGGGGTCTCTGGAAACACCATATATTTT.